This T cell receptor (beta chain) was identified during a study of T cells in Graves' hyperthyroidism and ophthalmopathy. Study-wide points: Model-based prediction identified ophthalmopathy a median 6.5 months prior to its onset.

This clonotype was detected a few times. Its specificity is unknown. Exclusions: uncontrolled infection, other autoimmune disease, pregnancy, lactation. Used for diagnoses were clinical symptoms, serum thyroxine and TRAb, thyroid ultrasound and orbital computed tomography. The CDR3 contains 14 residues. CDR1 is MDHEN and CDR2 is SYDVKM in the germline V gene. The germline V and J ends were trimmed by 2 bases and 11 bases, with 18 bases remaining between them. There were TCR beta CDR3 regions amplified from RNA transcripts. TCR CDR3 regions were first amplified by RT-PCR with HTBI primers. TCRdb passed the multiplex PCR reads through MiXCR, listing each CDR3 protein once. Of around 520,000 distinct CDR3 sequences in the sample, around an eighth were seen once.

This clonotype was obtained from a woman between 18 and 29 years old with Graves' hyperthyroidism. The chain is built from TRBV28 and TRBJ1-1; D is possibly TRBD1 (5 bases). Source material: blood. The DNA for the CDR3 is TGTGCCAGCAGTTTACCCCTCCGGGGCCCCAAGGCTTTCTTT. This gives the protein CASSLPLRGPKAFF.